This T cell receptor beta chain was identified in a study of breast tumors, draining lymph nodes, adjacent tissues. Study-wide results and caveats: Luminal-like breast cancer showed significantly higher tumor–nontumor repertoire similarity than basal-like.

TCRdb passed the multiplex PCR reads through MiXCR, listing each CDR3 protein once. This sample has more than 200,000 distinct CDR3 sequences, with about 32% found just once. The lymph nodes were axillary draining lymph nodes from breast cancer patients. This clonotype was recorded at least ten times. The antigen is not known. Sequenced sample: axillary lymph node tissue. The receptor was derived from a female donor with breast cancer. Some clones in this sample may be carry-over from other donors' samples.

In DNA form, the CDR3 reads TGTGCCAGCAGCTTGATAGCGGGGAGCTCCTACAATGAGCAGTTCTTC. It specifies CASSLIAGSSYNEQFF. The gene calls are TRBV9 and TRBJ2-1; 8 bases match TRBD2. Germline CDR1 is SGDLS and CDR2 is YYNGEE. The CDR3 has 16 residues. J was trimmed by 0 bases and V by 4 bases; bases with no gene match: 6.